The 28 T cell receptor beta chains in this list originate from one sample, sequenced in a study of Ad26.COV2.S vaccination and SARS-CoV-2 variants. Treatment reported: about 20 received Ad26.COV2.S at low or high dose, single or two shots; a few received placebo; per-sample allocation not given. Collection of the samples took place on day 63 after the first injection of vaccine or placebo. TCRdb's copy holds only in-frame clones and misses some; the assay was immunoSEQ multiplex PCR. This sample has 410,000 or so clones, with 90% found just once. Material: peripheral blood, obtained in a trial of Ad26.COV2.S vaccine versus placebo. The receptor source for this set is a person between 18 and 65 years old who received the Ad26.COV2.S COVID-19 vaccine or a placebo.

The chain carries TRBV3-1 (or the pseudogene TRBV3-2) and TRBJ2-7; no firm D call. The germline V gene encodes CDR1 LGHDT and CDR2 YNNKEL (reference sequence). This CDR3 spans 13 amino acids. Trimming removed 1 base from V and 4 bases from J, with 8 bases in between. The CDR3 here is CASSQVPGYEQYF. The CDR3 DNA follows: TGTGCCAGCAGCCAAGTTCCTGGGTACGAGCAGTACTTC.

The chain uses TRBV30 and TRBJ1-3; D is perhaps TRBD1 (5 bases). Trimming left V 3 bases short and J 4 bases short, with 22 bases between. This CDR3 has 17 amino acids. The germline V gene has CDR1 GTSNPN and CDR2 SVGIG (reference sequence). The CDR3 here is CAWRVPYAGTLGNTIYF. CDR3 nucleotides: TGTGCCTGGAGGGTTCCCTATGCCGGGACTCTCGGAAACACCATATATTTT.

The chain has TRBV13 and TRBJ1-1, with D unresolved. Germline CDR1 PRHDT, CDR2 FYEKMQ (reference sequence). This CDR3 has 13 amino acids. The V end was cut by 1 base, the J end by 6 bases, with 9 bases between. The CDR3 DNA sequence: TGTGCCAGCAGCTTAGTGGCCAGACCTGAAGCTTTCTTT. Protein sequence: CASSLVARPEAFF.

V and J are TRBV30 and TRBJ1-1; 11 positions agree with TRBD1. The CDR3 is made up of 16 amino acids. CDR1 and CDR2 from the germline V gene are GTSNPN and SVGIG (reference sequence). V dropped 3 bases and J dropped 5; count of bases not matched to a gene: 11. The CDR3 spells CAWSLFAGTGGTEAFF. The CDR3 DNA is TGTGCCTGGAGCCTCTTCGCCGGGACAGGGGGAACTGAAGCTTTCTTT.

This clone occurred many times. The rearrangement uses TRBV5-8 and TRBJ1-5; tentatively, D is TRBD1 (5 bases). Germline lookup yields CDR1 SGHTS and CDR2 YDEGEE. CDR3 size: 15 residues. Trimming shortened V by 0 bases and J by 5 bases, and 12 bases separated the two germline ends. CDR3 DNA sequence: TGTGCCAGCAGCTTGGGGGGGGAGCTTTATCAGCCCCAGCATTTT. The encoded protein is CASSLGGELYQPQHF.

The V call is TRBV5-1, the J call TRBJ2-7; D not certain. The germline CDR1 and CDR2 sequences are SGHRS and YFSETQ. Trimming pared 0 bases from V and 4 bases from J, leaving 17 bases between. The CDR3 extends over 16 amino acids. Written as DNA, the CDR3 is TGCGCCAGCAGCTTGGCCAGGCTGGGTCAGGTATACGAGCAGTACTTC. Protein: CASSLARLGQVYEQYF.

The chain couples TRBV2 to TRBJ2-2; maybe TRBD1 (7 bases). Germline V gene data show CDR1 as SNHLY and CDR2 as FYNNEI. Trimming shortened V by 4 bases and J by 5 bases, and 11 bases separated the two germline ends. CDR3 size: 14 residues. The CDR3 nucleotides are TGTGCCAGCAGTGGTCAGGGGGGAACCGGGGAGCTGTTTTTT. Translated, it gives CASSGQGGTGELFF.

This rearrangement joins TRBV11-2 to TRBJ2-5; TRBD2 agrees at 7 bases. V dropped 7 bases and J dropped 5; count of bases not matched to a gene: 7. The CDR3 runs 13 residues. The germline gives CDR1 SGHAT, CDR2 FQNNGV. CDR3 DNA: TGTGCCAGCAATGTCCGGGGAGGGGAGACCCAGTACTTC. It yields the protein CASNVRGGETQYF.

The rearrangement uses TRBV7-3 and TRBJ2-5; TRBD1 matches 10 bases. This CDR3 contains 14 residues. CDR1 is SGHTA and CDR2 is FQGTGA in the germline V gene. Trimming took 5 bases from V and 4 from J; bases not matched to a gene: 4. Here the CDR3 reads CASSAGQGVETQYF. As DNA, the CDR3 is TGTGCCAGCAGCGCAGGACAGGGGGTAGAGACCCAGTACTTC.

The V gene is TRBV4-3, the J gene TRBJ2-1, with a possible D match to TRBD2 (6 bases). The CDR3 sequence is 13 residues long. Per the germline V gene, CDR1 is LGHNA and CDR2 is YSLEER. Between the trimmed V and J ends, which lost 4 bases and 5 bases, there was a span of 9 bases. The CDR3 bases are TGCGCCAGCAGCCTCGGAGGGGACAATGAGCAGTTCTTC. Translated, it gives CASSLGGDNEQFF.

This clone has just a few counts. This chain links TRBV29-1 with TRBJ1-2, with a tentative D call TRBD1 (5 bases). Germline assignment: CDR1 SQVTM and CDR2 ANQGSEA. This CDR3 is 12 amino acids long. V was cut by 7 bases and J by 5 bases, with 14 bases left in between. The CDR3 DNA sequence: TGCAGCGCTGGGGGGGTCCGGTATGGCTACACCTTC. Its translation: CSAGGVRYGYTF.

The chain joins TRBV30 to TRBJ2-7; the match to TRBD2 covers 7 bases. The ends lost 2 bases at V and 4 bases at J; junction bases unmatched: 5. Germline V gives CDR1 GTSNPN, CDR2 SVGIG (reference sequence). This CDR3 region has 13 residues. The CDR3 here is CAWSLSGPYEQYF. The CDR3 bases are TGTGCCTGGAGTCTTAGCGGGCCGTACGAGCAGTACTTC.

V gene TRBV27 combines with J gene TRBJ1-1; TRBD1 matches at 7 bases. The germline CDR1 and CDR2 sequences are MNHEY and SMNVEV (reference sequence). The ends lost 6 bases at V and 5 bases at J; junction bases unmatched: 9. The CDR3 spans 14 residues. The CDR3 is CASRYDRVVTEAFF. The CDR3 DNA sequence: TGTGCCAGCAGGTATGACAGGGTAGTAACTGAAGCTTTCTTT.

This clone showed up just once. V and J are TRBV6-5 and TRBJ2-7, with 7 nucleotides matching TRBD2. Per germline, CDR1 MNHEY and CDR2 SVGAGI. The length of the CDR3 is 14 residues. Unmatched junction bases numbered 7, after V lost 7 bases and J lost 1 base. CDR3 DNA sequence: TGTGCCAGCAACCAGGGAGGGAAGTCCTACGAGCAGTACTTC. It encodes CASNQGGKSYEQYF.

V gene TRBV6-2 or TRBV6-3 combines with J gene TRBJ2-2; D gene unclear. This CDR3 spans 15 amino acids. V lost 2 bases, J lost 4 bases, and 11 bases lay in between. The germline CDR1 and CDR2 sequences are MNHEY and SVGEGT. The CDR3 coding sequence is TGTGCCAGCAGTTACGCGGTTGTGAGCACCGGGGAGCTGTTTTTT. It encodes CASSYAVVSTGELFF.

This chain uses TRBV5-8 with TRBJ2-7, with 7 bases matching TRBD1. Germline values: CDR1 SGHTS, CDR2 YDEGEE. The CDR3 runs to 15 residues. Trimming cost V 4 bases and J 7 bases; bases outside gene matches: 14. CDR3 nucleotide sequence: TGTGCCAGCAGCCTAGGATGGGACAGCGGTCGTGAGCAGTACTTC. This codes for CASSLGWDSGREQYF.

The chain joins TRBV5-1 to TRBJ2-5; 11 bases map to TRBD2. The CDR3 is 18 amino acids. V trimming: 2 bases; J trimming: 5 bases; junction bases outside the gene matches: 14. Germline assignment: CDR1 SGHRS and CDR2 YFSETQ. In DNA form, the CDR3 reads TGCGCCAGCAGCTTACTACCTAGCGGGAGGACCGAAGGTGAGACCCAGTACTTC. Translated, it gives CASSLLPSGRTEGETQYF.

V gene TRBV13 combines with J gene TRBJ2-3, with D possibly TRBD2 on 6 matching bases. CDR1 is PRHDT, CDR2 FYEKMQ, per germline (reference sequence). The CDR3 covers 14 residues. V dropped 5 bases and J dropped 3 bases, with 12 bases sitting between them. The CDR3 spells CASSQGGPTDTQYF. CDR3 bases: TGTGCCAGCAGCCAGGGAGGTCCAACAGATACGCAGTATTTT.

This clone was found a few times. The V gene is TRBV7-9, the J gene TRBJ1-3; D is possibly TRBD1 (5 bases). V was pared by 1 base and J by 4 bases, with 8 bases between. CDR3 size: 14 residues. The germline V gene has CDR1 SEHNR and CDR2 FQNEAQ (reference sequence). CDR3 amino acids: CASSLGDSGNTIYF. Written as DNA, the CDR3 is TGTGCCAGCAGCTTAGGGGACTCAGGAAACACCATATATTTT. The entire variable domain, with the rest obtained from reference TRBV7-9 and TRBJ1-3, is as follows: DTGVSQNPRHKITKRGQNVTFRCDPISEHNRLYWYRQTLGQGPEFLTYFQNEAQLEKSRLLSDRFSAERPKGSFSTLEIQRTEQGDSAMYLCASSLGDSGNTIYFGEGSWLTVV.

The chain employs TRBV24-1 and TRBJ2-2, with D perhaps matching TRBD2 (5 bases). The length of the CDR3 is 13 residues. The V end lost 9 bases, the J end lost 0 bases, and 7 bases lay between the germline ends. Germline V gene sequence: CDR1 KGHDR, CDR2 SFDVKD. The CDR3 DNA follows: TGTGCCACCGGAGGTTCGAACACCGGGGAGCTGTTTTTT. Translation gives CATGGSNTGELFF.

The chain uses TRBV30 and TRBJ1-2; 10 nucleotides line up with TRBD1. The CDR3 consists of 13 residues. The V and J ends lost 2 bases and 6 bases, in that order; junction bases with no gene match: 3. CDR1 GTSNPN and CDR2 SVGIG come from the germline V gene (reference sequence). The CDR3 bases are TGTGCCTGGAGTCACGGGACAGGGGATGGCTACACCTTC. It is translated as CAWSHGTGDGYTF. Drawing the rest from reference TRBV30 and TRBJ1-2, the complete variable domain is SQTIHQWPATLVQPVGSPLSLECTVEGTSNPNLYWYRQAAGRGLQLLFYSVGIGQISSEVPQNLSASRPQDRQFILSSKKLLLSDSGFYLCAWSHGTGDGYTFGSGTRLTVV.

This chain connects TRBV4-3 to TRBJ2-1; 13 bases are shared with TRBD2. The CDR3 spans 17 residues. Germline V CDR1 and CDR2: LGHNA, YSLEER. Trimming cost V 3 bases and J 7 bases; bases outside gene matches: 9. The DNA for the CDR3 is TGCGCCAGCAGCCAGAGGACTAGCGGGAGACTAGGGAATGAGCAGTTCTTC. Protein: CASSQRTSGRLGNEQFF.

Comments on this clone: The sample has other DNA sequences that encode this CDR3 too. J is TRBJ2-7 and V is TRBV18; 7 nucleotides match TRBD2. CDR1 is KGHSH, CDR2 LQKENI, per germline. V dropped 3 bases and J dropped 3; count of bases not matched to a gene: 8. This CDR3 has 15 amino acids. In DNA form, the CDR3 reads TGTGCCAGCTCACCGAGAGCTAGCGGCAGCTACGAGCAGTACTTC. Its translation: CASSPRASGSYEQYF.

The V gene is TRBV11-2, the J gene TRBJ1-1; TRBD1 agrees at 7 bases. V shed 4 bases, J shed 1 base, and the junction held 6 bases outside the gene matches. Germline V CDR1 and CDR2: SGHAT, FQNNGV. This CDR3 region has 15 residues. CDR3: CASSSRTGENTEAFF. The CDR3 DNA is TGTGCCAGCAGCTCACGGACAGGAGAGAACACTGAAGCTTTCTTT. Full variable domain (missing parts from reference TRBV11-2 and TRBJ1-1): EAGVAQSPRYKIIEKRQSVAFWCNPISGHATLYWYQQILGQGPKLLIQFQNNGVVDDSQLPKDRFSAERLKGVDSTLKIQPAKLEDSAVYLCASSSRTGENTEAFFGQGTRLTVV.

The rearrangement joins TRBV12-3 or TRBV12-4 to TRBJ2-1, with D possibly matching TRBD1 (6 bases). This CDR3 contains 11 residues. V was shortened by 3 bases and J by 15 bases, with 12 bases between the two germline ends. In DNA, the CDR3 is TGTGCCAGCAGTTTGGGGGCCTTAACGTTCTTC. Its protein is CASSLGALTFF.

The chain employs TRBV5-4 and TRBJ2-2; no clear D gene. Germline values: CDR1 SGHNT, CDR2 YYREEE (reference sequence). This CDR3 has 12 amino acids. V lost 4 bases and J 5 bases, leaving 6 bases between the germline ends. The CDR3 sequence is CASSPETGELFF. In nucleotides, the CDR3 is TGTGCCAGCAGCCCTGAAACCGGGGAGCTGTTTTTT.

The V gene is TRBV11-2, the J gene TRBJ1-1, with 7 bases identical to TRBD1. V was pared by 5 bases and J by 2 bases, with 14 bases of the junction left unmatched. This CDR3 is built from 17 residues. Germline V lookup: CDR1 SGHAT, CDR2 FQNNGV. CDR3 protein: CASSLQGRLTENTEAFF. The DNA of the CDR3 is TGTGCCAGCAGCCTACAGGGGAGGCTGACGGAAAACACTGAAGCTTTCTTT.

This chain joins TRBV18 and TRBJ2-3; D may be TRBD1 or TRBD2 (6 bases each). This CDR3 contains 16 residues. Germline V gives CDR1 KGHSH, CDR2 LQKENI. V lost 0 bases, J lost 4 bases, and 14 bases lay in between. The CDR3 loop reads CASSPPPKGGADTQYF. In DNA, the CDR3 is TGTGCCAGCTCACCACCCCCCAAGGGGGGCGCAGATACGCAGTATTTT.